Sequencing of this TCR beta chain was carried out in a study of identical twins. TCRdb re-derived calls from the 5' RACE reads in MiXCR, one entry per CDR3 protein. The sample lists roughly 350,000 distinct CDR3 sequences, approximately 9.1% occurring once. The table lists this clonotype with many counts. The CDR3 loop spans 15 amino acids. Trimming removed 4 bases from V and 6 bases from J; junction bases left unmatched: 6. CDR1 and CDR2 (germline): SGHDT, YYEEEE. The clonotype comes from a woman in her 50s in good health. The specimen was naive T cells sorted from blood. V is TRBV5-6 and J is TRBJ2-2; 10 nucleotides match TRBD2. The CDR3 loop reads CASSNSGRHPGELFF. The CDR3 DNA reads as TGTGCCAGCAGCAATAGCGGGAGGCACCCCGGGGAGCTGTTTTTT.